Listed below are T cell receptor beta chains from one sample, sequenced in a study of blood T cells in healthy people across ages. TCRdb re-analysed the 5' RACE reads in MiXCR, keeping a single row per CDR3 protein. The table has 1.6 million or so distinct CDR3 sequences, around 35% seen once. What was sequenced was blood. These receptors originate from a woman aged 25 to 39 in good health. The CDR3 runs from the conserved cysteine through the conserved F or W. A D gene is named only where the DNA matches it firmly. Only some rows state a clone size, as once, few, many or a class for expanded clones.

D gene	V gene	clone size	J gene	CDR3 DNA	CDR3 protein
TRBD2	TRBV9	few	TRBJ2-7	TGTGCCAGCAGCGCCCGACTAGCGGCCGCCGAGCAGTACTTC	CASSARLAAAEQYF
TRBD2	TRBV7-9	-	TRBJ2-1	TGTGCCAGCAGTCCCAGGCCGGGACTAGCGGGGTATGAGCAGTTCTTC	CASSPRPGLAGYEQFF
TRBD2	TRBV20-1	-	TRBJ2-7	TGCAGTGCTAGGAATCCGGGGGTAGCGGGAGTGATGGGCGAGCAGTACTTC	CSARNPGVAGVMGEQYF
TRBD1	TRBV12-3/TRBV12-4	-	TRBJ1-4	TGTGCCAGCAGTTTAGGGGAGACAGGGCCATTGACGGAAAAACTGTTTTTT	CASSLGETGPLTEKLFF
-	TRBV18	-	TRBJ2-5	TGTGCCAGCTCACCGACCTTTTCGAGGTTTTGGGAGACCCAGTACTTC	CASSPTFSRFWETQYF
-	TRBV13	few	TRBJ1-2	TGTGCCAGCAATAACAGGTTTAATAACTATGGCTACACCTTC	CASNNRFNNYGYTF
-	TRBV3-1	few	TRBJ2-7	TGTGCCAGCAGCCAACTAGGGTTTCAAGAGATCCAGTACTTC	CASSQLGFQEIQYF
-	TRBV3-1	-	TRBJ2-5	TGTGCCAGCAGCCAAGGTACCAGCAACCAAGAGACCCAGTACTTC	CASSQGTSNQETQYF
-	TRBV6-4	few	TRBJ1-4	TGTGCCAGCAGTGACTCGGCGGGGACTAATGAAAAACTGTTTTTT	CASSDSAGTNEKLFF
-	TRBV28	-	TRBJ1-2	TGTGCCACCTTGGAGGGTTATTATGGCTACACCTTC	CATLEGYYGYTF
-	TRBV13	few	TRBJ1-2	TGTGCCAGCAGCTCCCGGCTCGATGGCTACACCTTC	CASSSRLDGYTF
TRBD2	TRBV7-9	-	TRBJ2-1	TGTGCCAGCAACGGGACTAGCGGGAGGGGGGCCTACAATGAGCAGTTCTTC	CASNGTSGRGAYNEQFF
TRBD1	TRBV5-1	few	TRBJ2-7	TGCGCCAGCCGGTGGGACAGGGGGCGTCGCGAGCAGTACTTC	CASRWDRGRREQYF